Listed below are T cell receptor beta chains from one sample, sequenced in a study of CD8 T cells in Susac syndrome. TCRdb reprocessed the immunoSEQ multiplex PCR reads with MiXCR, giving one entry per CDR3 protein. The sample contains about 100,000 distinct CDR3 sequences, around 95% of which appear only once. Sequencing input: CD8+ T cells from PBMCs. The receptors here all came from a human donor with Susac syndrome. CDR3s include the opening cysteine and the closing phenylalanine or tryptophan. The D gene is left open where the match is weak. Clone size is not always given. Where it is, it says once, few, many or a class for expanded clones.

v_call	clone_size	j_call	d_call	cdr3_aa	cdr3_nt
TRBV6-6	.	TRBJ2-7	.	CASSYSGEQYF	TGTGCCAGCAGTTACTCTGGGGAGCAGTACTTC
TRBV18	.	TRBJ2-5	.	CASSPLTLTQYF	TGTGCCAGCTCACCACTCACTTTGACCCAGTACTTC
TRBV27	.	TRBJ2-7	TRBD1	CASSLLQGPRGEQYF	TGTGCCAGCAGTTTATTACAGGGGCCGCGAGGGGAGCAGTACTTC
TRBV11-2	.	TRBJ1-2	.	CASSLLSGYTF	TGTGCCAGCAGCCTCCTTTCCGGCTACACCTTC
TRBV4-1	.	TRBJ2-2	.	CASSQDTGPRRRATGELFF	TGCGCCAGCAGCCAAGATACGGGCCCCCGCAGGCGCGCGACCGGGGAGCTGTTTTTT
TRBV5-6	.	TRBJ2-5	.	CASSLPGDETQYF	TGTGCCAGCAGCTTGCCAGGGGACGAGACCCAGTACTTC
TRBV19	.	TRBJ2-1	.	CASSIDLGNEQFF	TGTGCCAGTAGTATAGACCTAGGGAATGAGCAGTTCTTC
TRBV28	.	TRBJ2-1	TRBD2	CASGLSGLATDEQFF	TGTGCCAGCGGGCTTTCGGGACTAGCGACCGATGAGCAGTTCTTC
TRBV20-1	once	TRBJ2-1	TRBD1	CSAPLTGRNEQFF	TGCAGTGCACCATTGACAGGGCGGAATGAGCAGTTCTTC
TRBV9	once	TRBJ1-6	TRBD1	CASSDRGEYNSPLHF	TGTGCCAGCAGCGACAGGGGAGAATATAATTCACCCCTCCACTTT
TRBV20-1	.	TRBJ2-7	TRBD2	CSARNKREGPYEQYF	TGCAGTGCTAGGAACAAGCGGGAGGGCCCCTACGAGCAGTACTTC
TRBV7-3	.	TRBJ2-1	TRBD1	CASSLGQGHNEQFF	TGTGCCAGCAGCTTGGGACAGGGGCACAATGAGCAGTTCTTC
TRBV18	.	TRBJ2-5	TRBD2	CASTDSGGKETQYF	TGTGCCAGCACAGACAGCGGGGGGAAAGAGACCCAGTACTTC
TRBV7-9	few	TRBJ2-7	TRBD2	CASSPPGGSYEQYF	TGTGCCAGCTCACCACCGGGGGGGAGCTACGAGCAGTACTTC
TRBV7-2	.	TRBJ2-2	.	CASTTDTGELFF	TGTGCCAGCACTACGGACACCGGGGAGCTGTTTTTT
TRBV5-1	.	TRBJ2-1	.	CASSFEGDEQFF	TGCGCCAGCAGTTTCGAAGGCGATGAGCAGTTCTTC
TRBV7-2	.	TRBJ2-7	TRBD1	CASIGTDNYEQYF	TGTGCCAGCATCGGGACAGACAACTACGAGCAGTACTTC
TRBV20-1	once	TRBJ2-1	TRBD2	CSASSGGRLDNEQFF	TGCAGTGCTAGTTCGGGGGGGAGATTAGACAATGAGCAGTTCTTC
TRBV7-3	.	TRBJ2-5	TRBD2	CASSLTLTSGQETQYF	TGTGCCAGCAGCTTAACGTTGACTAGCGGCCAAGAGACCCAGTACTTC
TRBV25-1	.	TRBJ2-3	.	CASSGRADTQYF	TGTGCCAGCAGTGGCAGGGCAGATACGCAGTATTTT